The 20 T cell receptor beta chains given below trace back to one sample, sequenced in a study of cytomegalovirus exposure and HLA in healthy donors. 60 Vbeta and 13 Jbeta primers were used in PCR. Profiling relied on immunoSEQ multiplex PCR, and the TCRdb table lists in-frame clones only, not all of them. The sample records approximately 200,000 clones, 79% being singletons. The sequencing input was PBMCs. These receptors came from a woman aged 18-29 years in good health and CMV-seronegative.

Here the CDR3 reads CASSLGWAGGREQYF. The CDR3 DNA reads as TGTGCCAGCAGTTTAGGGTGGGCGGGGGGGCGTGAGCAGTACTTC. The J gene is TRBJ2-5, the V gene TRBV27, with 9 bases matching TRBD2. V was clipped by 2 bases and J by 11 bases; unmatched bases: 12. Germline CDR1 is MNHEY and CDR2 is SMNVEV (reference sequence). The CDR3 totals 15 residues.

The chain combines TRBV7-9 with TRBJ1-4, with D tentatively TRBD1 (5 bases). In germline, CDR1 is SEHNR, CDR2 FQNEAQ (reference sequence). Trimming stripped 2 bases from V and 7 bases from J, with 14 bases between. CDR3 length: 15 amino acids. CDR3 sequence reads: CASSLSMGLIEKLFF. CDR3 nucleotides: TGTGCCAGCAGCTTATCGATGGGGCTAATTGAAAAACTGTTTTTT.

The V and J genes are TRBV12-1 and TRBJ1-2; TRBD1 is taken as the D call from the table, unchecked against the DNA. TRBV12-1 is shown as a pseudogene. This CDR3 region has 12 residues. The CDR3 loop reads CASSFGAYGYTF. CDR3 DNA sequence: TGTGCCAGCAGCTTTGGGGCCTATGGCTACACCTTC.

The chain employs TRBV4-1 and TRBJ1-5; D may be TRBD1 (5 bases). CDR1 MGHRA and CDR2 YSYEKL come from the germline V gene. The CDR3 extends over 15 amino acids. V shed 2 bases and J shed 3 bases, with 11 bases lying between them. CDR3 loop: CASSQRLQDNQPQHF. The CDR3 region has the DNA TGCGCCAGCAGCCAACGGCTACAGGACAATCAGCCCCAGCATTTT.

This sequence joins TRBV27 and TRBJ2-7, with 7 positions matching TRBD1. CDR1 is MNHEY and CDR2 is SMNVEV in the germline V gene (reference sequence). Unmatched junction bases numbered 5, after V lost 8 bases and J lost 4 bases. This CDR3 contains 12 residues. The CDR3 reads CASQGTAYEQYF. CDR3 coding DNA: TGTGCCAGCCAGGGGACAGCATACGAGCAGTACTTC.

This rearrangement joins TRBV6-1 to TRBJ1-1; D is perhaps TRBD1 (6 bases). Germline CDR1 is MNHNS and CDR2 is SASEGT. The CDR3 consists of 14 residues. Trimming left V 4 bases short and J 4 bases short, with 13 bases between. CDR3 region: CASSVGRGSTEAFF. CDR3 coding DNA: TGTGCCAGCAGTGTGGGCAGGGGTTCCACTGAAGCTTTCTTT.

CDR3 residues: CASSLRGNYGYTF. CDR3 sequence (DNA): TGTGCCAGCAGCCTGCGAGGGAACTATGGCTACACCTTC. The V gene is TRBV5-6, the J gene TRBJ1-2; D unresolved. Looked up from germline, CDR1 is SGHDT and CDR2 is YYEEEE. The CDR3 sequence is 13 residues long. Trimming removed 4 bases from V and 2 bases from J, with 9 bases in between.

J is TRBJ1-3 and V is TRBV14; no firm D call. V shed 1 base and J shed 1 base, with 8 bases lying between them. The CDR3 covers 15 residues. Germline V gene lookup returns CDR1 SGHDN and CDR2 FVKESK. The CDR3 reads CASSQGMRSGNTIYF. The CDR3 region has the DNA TGTGCCAGCAGCCAAGGCATGAGATCTGGAAACACCATATATTTT.

The rearrangement uses TRBV6-6 and TRBJ1-6; D possibly corresponds to TRBD1 (6 bases). Germline loops: CDR1 MNHNY, CDR2 SVGAGI (reference sequence). The CDR3 contains 14 residues. V was shortened by 1 base and J by 9 bases, with 10 bases between the two germline ends. DNA of the CDR3: TGTGCCAGCAGTTACTGGCCAGGGGCTTCACCCCTCCACTTT. Its translation: CASSYWPGASPLHF.

With regard to this clone: In the same sample, other DNA sequences code for this CDR3. The genes are TRBV5-1 and TRBJ2-7; perhaps TRBD1 as D (6 bases). The germline V and J ends were trimmed by 0 bases and 1 base, with 8 bases remaining between them. The CDR3 has 14 amino acids. Germline loops: CDR1 SGHRS, CDR2 YFSETQ. CDR3 sequence: CASSLGQGSYEQYF. CDR3 nucleotides: TGCGCCAGCAGCTTGGGGCAGGGGTCCTACGAGCAGTACTTC.

V usage is TRBV6-5 and J usage is TRBJ1-1; D remains ambiguous. V lost 6 bases, J lost 4 bases, and 9 bases lay in between. Looked up from germline, CDR1 is MNHEY and CDR2 is SVGAGI. This CDR3 contains 12 residues. This chain's CDR3 is CASSLPGTEAFF. CDR3 nucleotides: TGTGCCAGCAGCCTCCCGGGCACTGAAGCTTTCTTT.

The V call is TRBV30, the J call TRBJ1-5; no clear D gene. The CDR3 length is 14 residues. Germline V lookup: CDR1 GTSNPN, CDR2 SVGIG (reference sequence). V was cut by 1 base and J by 0 bases, with 7 bases left in between. CDR3 loop: CAWSGWASNQPQHF. The CDR3 nucleotides read TGTGCCTGGAGTGGGTGGGCTAGCAATCAGCCCCAGCATTTT.

The chain couples TRBV7-2 to TRBJ2-5, with TRBD2 matching over 9 bases. Germline-derived CDR1 and CDR2 are SGHTA and FQGNSA. Unmatched junction bases numbered 4, after V lost 4 bases and J lost 4 bases. The CDR3 consists of 14 residues. The CDR3 is CASSSIAGVETQYF. CDR3 sequence (DNA): TGTGCCAGCAGCTCTATAGCGGGAGTAGAGACCCAGTACTTC.

The chain joins TRBV27 to TRBJ2-2, with a possible D match to TRBD2 (6 bases). The germline V gene encodes CDR1 MNHEY and CDR2 SMNVEV (reference sequence). Trimming left V 5 bases short and J 4 bases short, with 14 bases between. CDR3 length equals 15 residues. The CDR3 protein is CASSAGGPSTGELFF. CDR3 DNA sequence: TGTGCCAGCAGTGCCGGGGGTCCCAGCACCGGGGAGCTGTTTTTT.

V is TRBV7-9 and J is TRBJ2-5; 7 bases line up with TRBD1. The CDR3 consists of 16 residues. CDR1 is SEHNR and CDR2 is FQNEAQ in the germline V gene (reference sequence). After removal of 5 bases from V and 2 bases from J, the junction contained 11 bases not matched to a gene. CDR3 in amino acids: CASSIPTGPRQETQYF. CDR3 DNA sequence: TGTGCCAGCAGCATCCCGACAGGGCCCCGGCAAGAGACCCAGTACTTC.

V gene TRBV28 combines with J gene TRBJ2-2, with TRBD2 identical over 7 bases. The CDR3 spans 17 residues. Germline lookup yields CDR1 MDHEN and CDR2 SYDVKM. The trim removed 8 bases at V and 2 bases at J, leaving 14 bases unmatched. The CDR3 region is CASGDVGAGVNTGELFF. CDR3 nucleotides: TGTGCCAGCGGCGATGTCGGGGCGGGGGTTAACACCGGGGAGCTGTTTTTT.

This clone was recorded only once. The same CDR3 arises from other DNA sequences in this sample as well. The chain has TRBV18 and TRBJ2-2; no firm D call. Germline V lookup: CDR1 KGHSH, CDR2 LQKENI. This CDR3 has 13 amino acids. V was cut by 3 bases and J by 2 bases, with 4 bases left in between. CDR3 DNA: TGTGCCAGCTCACCCAGTAACACCGGGGAGCTGTTTTTT. This sequence encodes CASSPSNTGELFF.

Only a few counts were recorded for this clone. The V and J genes are TRBV4-1 and TRBJ1-4; no definite D call. CDR1 and CDR2 (germline): MGHRA, YSYEKL. Trimming removed 7 bases from V and 8 bases from J, with 11 bases in between. The CDR3 is made up of 12 amino acids. The CDR3 loop reads CASMSQPEKLFF. Here the CDR3 DNA reads TGCGCCAGCATGTCACAGCCAGAAAAACTGTTTTTT.

Notes on this clone: The same CDR3 also results from other DNA sequences found in this sample. The chain is built from TRBV28 and TRBJ1-1; 7 bases agree with TRBD1. The CDR3 is 13 amino acids. The V gene end was trimmed by 2 bases and the J gene end by 5 bases; junction bases not matched to a gene: 2. The germline CDR1 and CDR2 sequences are MDHEN and SYDVKM. As DNA, the CDR3 is TGTGCCAGCAGTTTAAGGGGGCGGACTGAAGCTTTCTTT. It yields the protein CASSLRGRTEAFF.

The J gene is TRBJ2-1, the V gene TRBV19; D is possibly TRBD2 (5 bases). CDR1 and CDR2 (germline): LNHDA, SQIVND (reference sequence). The CDR3 spans 15 residues. V gave up 1 base and J gave up 3 bases, with 10 bases separating them. The CDR3, as DNA: TGTGCCAGTAGTATAGCAGCGGAATTCTACAATGAGCAGTTCTTC. It specifies CASSIAAEFYNEQFF. Looking up the rest from reference TRBV19 and TRBJ2-1 gives the full variable domain: DGGITQSPKYLFRKEGQNVTLSCEQNLNHDAMYWYRQDPGQGLRLIYYSQIVNDFQKGDIAEGYSVSREKKESFPLTVTSAQKNPTAFYLCASSIAAEFYNEQFFGPGTRLTVL.